The 5 T cell receptor beta chains reported below all come from one sample, sequenced in a study of blood T cell repertoires in COVID-19. Produced via immunoSEQ multiplex PCR; TCRdb's table is partial and in-frame only. Of almost 400,000 clones listed, over 85% are singletons. Sequenced: PBMCs or T cells enriched from blood (not recorded which). The receptors derive from a woman aged 30 to 39 who had recovered from COVID-19.

This clone was seen a single time. This chain links TRBV6-4 with TRBJ1-2; 10 bases agree with TRBD1. The CDR3 is 13 residues long. Looked up from germline, CDR1 is MRHNA and CDR2 is SNTAGT. V dropped 7 bases and J dropped 7; count of bases not matched to a gene: 6. The CDR3 DNA is TGTGCCAGCAAAGGACAGGGGGAAAGTGGCTACACCTTC. Protein sequence: CASKGQGESGYTF.

The chain employs TRBV24-1 and TRBJ2-7; D call uncertain. The V gene lost 6 bases and the J gene lost 0 bases, with 11 bases spanning the gap. Looked up from germline, CDR1 is KGHDR and CDR2 is SFDVKD. CDR3 length: 14 amino acids. CDR3 DNA sequence: TGTGCCACCAGTTTAGCCGAGAGCTCCTACGAGCAGTACTTC. Protein: CATSLAESSYEQYF.

The chain is built from TRBV7-3 and TRBJ1-1; D gene uncertain. V was shortened by 2 bases and J by 0 bases, with 10 bases between the two germline ends. The CDR3 is 15 residues long. From germline, CDR1 is SGHTA and CDR2 FQGTGA. CDR3 bases: TGTGCCAGCAGCTTAGCCCCGTACATGAACACTGAAGCTTTCTTT. Its protein product is CASSLAPYMNTEAFF.

The chain combines TRBV18 with TRBJ1-5, with D possibly TRBD1 on 5 matching bases. The V end lost 1 base, the J end lost 5 bases, and 15 bases lay between the germline ends. Germline V gene lookup returns CDR1 KGHSH and CDR2 LQKENI. The CDR3 covers 16 residues. The CDR3 sequence is CASSPQRGVTDQPQHF. The CDR3 DNA follows: TGTGCCAGCTCACCACAACGGGGGGTTACCGATCAGCCCCAGCATTTT.

The rearrangement uses TRBV7-9 and TRBJ1-2, with no clear D. The CDR3 spans 13 residues. Trimming removed 4 bases from V and 8 bases from J, with 14 bases in between. The germline CDR1 and CDR2 sequences are SEHNR and FQNEAQ (reference sequence). CDR3 in DNA: TGTGCCAGCAGCTCACCTTTGGGCGCGGGCTACACCTTC. The encoded protein is CASSSPLGAGYTF.